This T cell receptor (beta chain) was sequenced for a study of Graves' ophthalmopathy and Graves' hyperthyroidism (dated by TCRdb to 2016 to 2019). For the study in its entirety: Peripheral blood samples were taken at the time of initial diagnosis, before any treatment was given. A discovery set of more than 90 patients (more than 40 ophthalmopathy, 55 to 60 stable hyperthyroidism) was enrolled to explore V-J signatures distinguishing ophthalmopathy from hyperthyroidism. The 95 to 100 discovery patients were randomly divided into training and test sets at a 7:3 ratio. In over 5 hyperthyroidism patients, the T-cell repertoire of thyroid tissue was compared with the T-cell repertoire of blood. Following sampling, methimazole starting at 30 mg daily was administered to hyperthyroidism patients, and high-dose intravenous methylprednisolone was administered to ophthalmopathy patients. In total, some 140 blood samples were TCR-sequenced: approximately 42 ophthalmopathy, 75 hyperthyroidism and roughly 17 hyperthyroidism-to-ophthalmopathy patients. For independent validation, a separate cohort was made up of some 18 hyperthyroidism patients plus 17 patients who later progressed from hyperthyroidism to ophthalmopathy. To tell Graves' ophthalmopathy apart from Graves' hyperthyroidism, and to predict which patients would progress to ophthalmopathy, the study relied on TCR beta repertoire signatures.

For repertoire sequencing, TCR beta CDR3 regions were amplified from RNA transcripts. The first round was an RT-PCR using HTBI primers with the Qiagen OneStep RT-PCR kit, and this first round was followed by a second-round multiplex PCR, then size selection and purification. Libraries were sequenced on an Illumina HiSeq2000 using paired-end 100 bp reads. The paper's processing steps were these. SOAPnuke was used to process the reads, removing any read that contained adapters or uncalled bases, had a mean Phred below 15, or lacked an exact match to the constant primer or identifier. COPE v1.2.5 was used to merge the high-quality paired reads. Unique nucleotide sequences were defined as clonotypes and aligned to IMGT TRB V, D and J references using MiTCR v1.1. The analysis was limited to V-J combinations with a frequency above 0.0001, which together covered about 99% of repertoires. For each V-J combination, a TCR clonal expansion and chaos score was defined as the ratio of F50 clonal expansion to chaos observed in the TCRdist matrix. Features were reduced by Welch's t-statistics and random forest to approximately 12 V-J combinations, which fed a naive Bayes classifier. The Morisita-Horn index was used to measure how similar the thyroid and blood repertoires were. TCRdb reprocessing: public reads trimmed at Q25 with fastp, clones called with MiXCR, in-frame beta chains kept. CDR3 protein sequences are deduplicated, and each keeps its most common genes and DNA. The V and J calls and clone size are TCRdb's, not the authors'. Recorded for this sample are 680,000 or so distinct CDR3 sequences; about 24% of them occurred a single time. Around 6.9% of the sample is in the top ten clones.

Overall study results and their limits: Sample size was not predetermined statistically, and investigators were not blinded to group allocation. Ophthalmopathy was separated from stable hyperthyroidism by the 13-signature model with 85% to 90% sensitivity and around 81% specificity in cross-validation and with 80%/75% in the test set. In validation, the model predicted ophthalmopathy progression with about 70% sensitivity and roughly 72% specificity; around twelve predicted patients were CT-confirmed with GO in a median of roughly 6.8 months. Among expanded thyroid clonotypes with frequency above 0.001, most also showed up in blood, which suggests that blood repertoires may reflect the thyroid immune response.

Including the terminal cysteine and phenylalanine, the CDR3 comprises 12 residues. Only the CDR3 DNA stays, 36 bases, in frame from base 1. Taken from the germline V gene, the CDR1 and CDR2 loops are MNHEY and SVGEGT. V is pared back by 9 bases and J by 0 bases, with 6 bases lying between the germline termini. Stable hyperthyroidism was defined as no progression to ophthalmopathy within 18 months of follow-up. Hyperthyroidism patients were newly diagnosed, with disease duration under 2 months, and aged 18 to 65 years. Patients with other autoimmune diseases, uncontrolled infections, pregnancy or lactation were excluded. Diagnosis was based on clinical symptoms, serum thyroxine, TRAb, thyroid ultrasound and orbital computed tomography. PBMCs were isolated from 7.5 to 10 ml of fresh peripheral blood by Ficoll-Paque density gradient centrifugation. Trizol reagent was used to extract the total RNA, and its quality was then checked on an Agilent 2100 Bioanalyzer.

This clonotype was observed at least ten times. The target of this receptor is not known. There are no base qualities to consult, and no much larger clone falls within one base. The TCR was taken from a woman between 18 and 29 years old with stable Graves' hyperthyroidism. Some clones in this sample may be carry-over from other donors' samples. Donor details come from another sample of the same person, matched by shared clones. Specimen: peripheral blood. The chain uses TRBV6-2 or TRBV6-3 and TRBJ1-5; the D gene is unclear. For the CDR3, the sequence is CASCYSNQPQHF. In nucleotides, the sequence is TGTGCCAGTTGTTATAGCAATCAGCCCCAGCATTTT.